These 22 T cell receptor beta chains share one sample of origin, sequenced in a study of T cell responses to AZD1222 COVID-19 vaccine. Only in-frame clones appear in the TCRdb table, and some are missing; sequencing was by immunoSEQ multiplex PCR. The data contain around 79,000 clones, 70% to 90% of them singletons. The material sequenced was peripheral blood, taken on day 0 of AZD1222 vaccination. The receptors shown here come from an adult in good health.

The gene calls are TRBV10-2 and TRBJ2-3; 7 positions agree with TRBD2. The CDR3 runs to 17 residues. With V trimmed by 4 bases and J by 2 bases, 12 bases remained unmatched. The germline V gene has CDR1 WSHSY and CDR2 SAAADI. The CDR3: CASSGTRGSGDTDTQYF. The CDR3, as DNA: TGCGCCAGCAGTGGGACTCGGGGCAGCGGGGACACAGATACGCAGTATTTT.

This clone was counted a single time. V is TRBV29-1 and J is TRBJ1-1; tentative D call: TRBD1 (5 bases). The germline V gene has CDR1 SQVTM and CDR2 ANQGSEA. CDR3 length: 13 amino acids. Between the trimmed V and J ends, which lost 6 bases and 5 bases, there was a span of 16 bases. The CDR3 sequence: CSVRTLKGTEAFF. In nucleotides, the CDR3 is TGCAGCGTCAGGACACTCAAGGGAACTGAAGCTTTCTTT.

This clone showed up just a few times. V gene TRBV19 combines with J gene TRBJ1-5, with D possibly matching TRBD1 (6 bases). CDR1 LNHDA and CDR2 SQIVND come from the germline V gene (reference sequence). The CDR3 runs 15 residues. With 6 bases removed from V and 0 bases from J, the gap between germline ends came to 12 bases. For the CDR3, the DNA is TGTGCCAGTAGGTTGGACAGCGATAGCAATCAGCCCCAGCATTTT. Amino acids: CASRLDSDSNQPQHF.

V is TRBV6-2 or TRBV6-3 and J is TRBJ2-3; TRBD2 matches 10 bases. J lost 5 bases, V lost 7 bases, and 12 bases had no gene match. The CDR3 has 16 amino acids. Germline loops: CDR1 MNHEY, CDR2 SVGEGT. CDR3 sequence (DNA): TGTGCCAGCATCCCTCGTCTAGCGGGAGTCGGAGATACGCAGTATTTT. Translating gives CASIPRLAGVGDTQYF.

This clone was detected only once. The rearrangement uses TRBV3-1 (or the pseudogene TRBV3-2) and TRBJ2-5, with TRBD1 matching 10 bases. The CDR3 has 16 residues. V shed 3 bases, J shed 0 bases, and the junction held 4 bases outside the gene matches. Germline V gene lookup returns CDR1 LGHDT and CDR2 YNNKEL (reference sequence). The CDR3 sequence is CASSHADRGYQETQYF. The CDR3 DNA follows: TGTGCCAGCAGCCATGCGGACAGGGGGTACCAAGAGACCCAGTACTTC.

The rearrangement uses TRBV19 and TRBJ2-1, with 9 bases identical to TRBD2. J was trimmed by 5 bases and V by 3 bases; bases with no gene match: 5. Per germline, CDR1 LNHDA and CDR2 SQIVND (reference sequence). CDR3 length equals 15 residues. The CDR3, as DNA: TGTGCCAGTAGTATCCCGACTAGCGGAAACAATGAGCAGTTCTTC. This translates into CASSIPTSGNNEQFF.

The genes are TRBV25-1 and TRBJ1-6, with a possible D match to TRBD1 (5 bases). Germline V lookup: CDR1 MGHDK, CDR2 SYGVNS. V was trimmed by 7 bases and J by 7 bases, leaving 11 bases between them. CDR3 length: 13 residues. The CDR3 DNA reads TGTGCCAGCAAGGGGCAGGGCAATTCACCCCTCCACTTT. It yields the protein CASKGQGNSPLHF.

V usage is TRBV12-3 or TRBV12-4 and J usage is TRBJ1-1, with 7 bases matching TRBD1. Germline trimming cut 6 bases from V and 12 bases from J; bases unmatched to any gene: 13. CDR3 length: 13 residues. The CDR3 DNA reads TGTGCCAGCAGGCCGGGACAGTCATTTGGTTCTTTCTTT. Amino acids: CASRPGQSFGSFF.

The CDR3 coding sequence is TGTGCCAGCAGCTTGAGTAGCGTATACAATGAGCAGTTCTTC. Its translation: CASSLSSVYNEQFF. This rearrangement joins TRBV7-3 to TRBJ2-1, with a tentative D call TRBD2 (5 bases). V lost 3 bases, J lost 4 bases, and 10 bases lay in between. Germline loops: CDR1 SGHTA, CDR2 FQGTGA. The CDR3 consists of 14 residues.

The chain carries TRBV7-8 and TRBJ2-7; perhaps TRBD2 as D (6 bases). The CDR3 contains 14 residues. CDR1 is SGHVS, CDR2 FQNEAQ, per germline. Between the trimmed V and J ends, which lost 4 bases and 2 bases, there was a span of 12 bases. Here the CDR3 DNA reads TGTGCCAGCAGCTGGGCGGGACCACCCTACGAGCAGTACTTC. Translating it yields CASSWAGPPYEQYF.

V gene TRBV29-1 combines with J gene TRBJ2-7; 7 nucleotides line up with TRBD2. The length of the CDR3 is 13 residues. Germline CDR1 and CDR2: SQVTM and ANQGSEA. The trim removed 7 bases at V and 1 base at J, leaving 7 bases unmatched. CDR3 bases: TGCAGCGGGTCAAGCGGGAAGTCCTACGAGCAGTACTTC. Amino acid sequence: CSGSSGKSYEQYF.

This chain connects TRBV19 to TRBJ1-6; a weak D match, TRBD1 (5 bases). The V gene lost 7 bases and the J gene lost 0 bases, with 13 bases spanning the gap. This CDR3 is built from 16 residues. Germline V gene sequence: CDR1 LNHDA, CDR2 SQIVND (reference sequence). CDR3 in DNA: TGTGCCAGTACCGGGACTGCTAGCTCCTATAATTCACCCCTCCACTTT. Its protein product is CASTGTASSYNSPLHF. The full variable domain, with the rest looked up from reference TRBV19 and TRBJ1-6, is DGGITQSPKYLFRKEGQNVTLSCEQNLNHDAMYWYRQDPGQGLRLIYYSQIVNDFQKGDIAEGYSVSREKKESFPLTVTSAQKNPTAFYLCASTGTASSYNSPLHFGNGTRLTVT.

The chain uses TRBV9 and TRBJ2-2; 11 bases agree with TRBD2. The CDR3 sequence is 16 residues long. The germline V gene has CDR1 SGDLS and CDR2 YYNGEE. Trimming at V came to 2 bases and at J to 3 bases, leaving 3 bases not matched to a gene. CDR3 sequence reads: CASSVGTSGDTGELFF. The CDR3 DNA is TGTGCCAGCAGCGTTGGGACTAGCGGTGACACCGGGGAGCTGTTTTTT.

The chain links TRBV7-8 to TRBJ1-3; D not resolved. This CDR3 contains 13 residues. Trimming removed 7 bases at V and 1 base at J, with 8 bases between. The germline gives CDR1 SGHVS, CDR2 FQNEAQ. The CDR3 protein is CASTWSSGNTIYF. DNA for the CDR3: TGTGCCAGCACCTGGAGTTCTGGAAACACCATATATTTT.

The chain uses TRBV19 and TRBJ2-1; 9 bases are a match to TRBD2. Trimming cost V 1 base and J 4 bases; bases outside gene matches: 5. The length of the CDR3 is 16 residues. The germline V gene has CDR1 LNHDA and CDR2 SQIVND (reference sequence). The CDR3 here is CASSIGLAGIYNEQFF. CDR3 sequence (DNA): TGTGCCAGTAGTATAGGTCTAGCGGGAATATACAATGAGCAGTTCTTC.

The V call is TRBV2, the J call TRBJ1-3, with D unclear. Germline CDR1 reads SNHLY; CDR2 reads FYNNEI. The CDR3 has 12 amino acids. Trimming took 0 bases from V and 7 from J, leaving 4 bases between them. Here the CDR3 reads CASSEAYNTIYF. CDR3 nucleotide sequence: TGTGCCAGCAGTGAAGCCTACAACACCATATATTTT.

V usage is TRBV6-5 and J usage is TRBJ1-1; possible D gene TRBD1, 6 bases. CDR3 size: 15 residues. Germline V gene lookup returns CDR1 MNHEY and CDR2 SVGAGI. The V end was cut by 6 bases, the J end by 2 bases, with 16 bases between. The CDR3 protein is CASRYTRGSNTEAFF. CDR3 sequence (DNA): TGTGCCAGCAGATATACGAGGGGGAGTAACACTGAAGCTTTCTTT.

This rearrangement joins TRBV30 to TRBJ2-7, with TRBD1 as a possible D gene (6 bases). This CDR3 has 14 residues. The germline V gene has CDR1 GTSNPN and CDR2 SVGIG (reference sequence). V lost 0 bases to trimming and J lost 4 bases, with 13 bases between them. The CDR3 region has the DNA TGTGCCTGGAGTGTGGGGACAATCTATTACGAGCAGTACTTC. Protein product: CAWSVGTIYYEQYF.

This clone showed up just once. The chain joins TRBV4-1 to TRBJ2-4, with a possible D match to TRBD1 (5 bases). CDR1 and CDR2 from the germline V gene are MGHRA and YSYEKL. V was clipped by 1 base and J by 0 bases, with 16 bases between them. The length of the CDR3 is 18 residues. The CDR3 loop is CASSQGLTEFIAKNIQYF. CDR3 bases: TGCGCCAGCAGCCAAGGCCTGACAGAGTTCATAGCCAAAAACATTCAGTACTTC.

The chain carries TRBV5-8 and TRBJ1-5, with TRBD1 matching 9 bases. The length of the CDR3 is 15 residues. Germline V gives CDR1 SGHTS, CDR2 YDEGEE. V lost 4 bases, J lost 5 bases, and 7 bases stayed unmatched. CDR3 DNA: TGTGCCAGCAGCCCGGACAGGGGAGTTTATCAGCCCCAGCATTTT. It encodes CASSPDRGVYQPQHF.

The gene calls are TRBV9 and TRBJ2-2; perhaps TRBD1 as D (6 bases). Germline V gene lookup returns CDR1 SGDLS and CDR2 YYNGEE. CDR3 length: 16 amino acids. V lost 4 bases and J lost 4, with 17 bases in between. The CDR3 DNA reads TGTGCCAGCAGCCCCCCGCGGACAGCTACCACCGGGGAGCTGTTTTTT. Translation: CASSPPRTATTGELFF.

J is TRBJ2-1 and V is TRBV11-2; TRBD2 is a possible D gene (6 bases). The V and J ends lost 2 bases and 6 bases respectively, with 20 bases between them. CDR1 is SGHAT, CDR2 FQNNGV, per germline. The CDR3 contains 17 residues. This CDR3 is CASSLISREYISNEQFF. CDR3 coding DNA: TGTGCCAGCAGCTTAATTTCGCGGGAATACATTAGCAATGAGCAGTTCTTC. Based on the CDR3 plus reference TRBV11-2 and TRBJ2-1, the full variable domain is EAGVAQSPRYKIIEKRQSVAFWCNPISGHATLYWYQQILGQGPKLLIQFQNNGVVDDSQLPKDRFSAERLKGVDSTLKIQPAKLEDSAVYLCASSLISREYISNEQFFGPGTRLTVL.